The entry below gives a single T cell receptor beta chain sequence along with its context. These data originate in a study of blood T cell repertoires in COVID-19. The CDR3 has 14 amino acids. The germline CDR1 and CDR2 sequences are ENHRY and SYGVKD. J was trimmed by 8 bases and V by 6 bases; bases with no gene match: 4. Measured with immunoSEQ multiplex PCR; TCRdb has only the in-frame clones, and not every one. This table holds under 200,000 clones, roughly 85% found once. The chain joins TRBV10-3 to TRBJ2-1, with TRBD2 matching 13 bases. The TCR originated in a woman aged 70-85 years in a cohort exposed to, infected with or recovered from COVID-19 (not recorded which). The sample taken for sequencing was PBMCs or T cells enriched from blood (not recorded which). The CDR3 loop is CAIRGTSGNDEQFF. CDR3 DNA: TGTGCCATCAGGGGGACTAGCGGGAACGATGAGCAGTTCTTC.